These 12 T cell receptor beta chains share one sample of origin, sequenced in a study of shared clonotypes between healthy human individuals. The assay was immunoSEQ multiplex PCR, and TCRdb's table has in-frame clones only and misses some. This sample has about 1,800,000 clones, with about 95% found just once. CD8 cells classed as naive were CD45RO-negative and positively selected for CCR7, excluding terminally differentiated effector memory CD45RA+ cells. Material: naive CD8+ T cells sorted from blood. Source of these receptors: a man between 18 and 35 years old in good health.

The chain recombines TRBV15 with TRBJ2-7; D unresolved. V was clipped by 8 bases and J by 0 bases, with 8 bases between them. Per the germline V gene, CDR1 is LNHNV and CDR2 is YYDKDF (reference sequence). CDR3 length: 12 residues. This CDR3 reads CATSDNSYEQYF. CDR3 nucleotide sequence: TGTGCCACCTCCGACAACTCCTACGAGCAGTACTTC.

The chain is built from TRBV27 and TRBJ2-3; 8 nucleotides agree with TRBD2. Germline CDR1 is MNHEY and CDR2 is SMNVEV (reference sequence). CDR3 size: 15 residues. J was trimmed by 6 bases and V by 0 bases; bases with no gene match: 5. The CDR3 loop is CASSLSVGGVDTQYF. The CDR3 DNA reads as TGTGCCAGCAGTTTATCGGTCGGGGGGGTCGATACGCAGTATTTT.

The rearrangement joins TRBV7-8 to TRBJ2-1, with 8 bases identical to TRBD1. Per the germline V gene, CDR1 is SGHVS and CDR2 is FQNEAQ. The CDR3 sequence is 13 residues long. Trimming at V came to 5 bases and at J to 9 bases, leaving 6 bases not matched to a gene. CDR3 nucleotide sequence: TGTGCCAGCAGCGAAGGACAGGGCGGTGAGCAGTTCTTC. It yields the protein CASSEGQGGEQFF.

V usage is TRBV28 and J usage is TRBJ1-3; no firm D call. The V gene lost 7 bases and the J gene lost 2 bases, with 12 bases spanning the gap. Germline CDR1 and CDR2: MDHEN and SYDVKM. The CDR3 is 14 residues long. CDR3 nucleotides: TGTGCCAGCACCCCCGGACCCGCTGGAAACACCATATATTTT. It yields the protein CASTPGPAGNTIYF.

The rearrangement links TRBV5-4 to TRBJ2-1; 9 bases map to TRBD1. CDR3 length: 15 residues. Germline loops: CDR1 SGHNT, CDR2 YYREEE (reference sequence). The ends lost 4 bases at V and 2 bases at J; junction bases unmatched: 4. The DNA for the CDR3 is TGTGCCAGCAGCGTACAGGGGGCTCCCTACAATGAGCAGTTCTTC. It yields the protein CASSVQGAPYNEQFF.

The chain combines TRBV7-8 with TRBJ2-5; 10 bases match TRBD2. V lost 2 bases, J lost 2 bases, and 5 bases stayed unmatched. Germline lookup yields CDR1 SGHVS and CDR2 FQNEAQ. The CDR3 loop spans 16 amino acids. The CDR3 loop is CASSLLLAGLQETQYF. The CDR3 DNA reads TGTGCCAGCAGCTTATTACTAGCGGGACTACAAGAGACCCAGTACTTC.

The chain employs TRBV27 and TRBJ1-6; TRBD1 agrees at 8 bases. In germline, CDR1 is MNHEY, CDR2 SMNVEV (reference sequence). V lost 6 bases, J lost 9 bases, and 7 bases stayed unmatched. The length of the CDR3 is 14 residues. The chain's CDR3 is CASRTTGGTSPLHF. The CDR3 DNA reads TGTGCCAGCAGAACTACAGGGGGGACTTCACCCCTCCACTTT.

The chain uses TRBV7-2 and TRBJ2-5; D remains unclear. Germline CDR1 reads SGHTA; CDR2 reads FQGNSA. V was shortened by 6 bases and J by 2 bases, with 16 bases between the two germline ends. The length of the CDR3 is 15 residues. CDR3 nucleotides: TGTGCCAGCAGGATAGTCGGCTCCCTTCAAGAGACCCAGTACTTC. Amino acids: CASRIVGSLQETQYF. The complete variable domain, with remaining parts taken from reference TRBV7-2 and TRBJ2-5, reads GAGVSQSPSNKVTEKGKDVELRCDPISGHTALYWYRQSLGQGLEFLIYFQGNSAPDKSGLPSDRFSAERTGGSVSTLTIQRTQQEDSAVYLCASRIVGSLQETQYFGPGTRLLVL.

The chain combines TRBV27 with TRBJ1-2; D is possibly TRBD1 (6 bases). V was cut by 5 bases and J by 3 bases, with 19 bases left in between. Germline assignment: CDR1 MNHEY and CDR2 SMNVEV (reference sequence). The CDR3 extends over 16 amino acids. The CDR3, as DNA: TGTGCCAGCAGTCCCGATCCAGGGGTGAGAGACTATGGCTACACCTTC. It encodes CASSPDPGVRDYGYTF.

About this clone: Other DNA sequences in the sample encode the same CDR3. This chain connects TRBV4-3 to TRBJ2-3, with 10 bases aligning to TRBD2. Germline V gene sequence: CDR1 LGHNA, CDR2 YSLEER. This CDR3 has 16 residues. Unmatched junction bases numbered 5, after V lost 0 bases and J lost 5 bases. The CDR3 is CASSQELAGAGDTQYF. CDR3 coding DNA: TGCGCCAGCAGCCAAGAGCTAGCGGGAGCTGGAGATACGCAGTATTTT.

V and J are TRBV30 and TRBJ1-4, with unresolved D. The V end was cut by 6 bases, the J end by 12 bases, with 17 bases between. The CDR3 covers 12 residues. Germline values: CDR1 GTSNPN, CDR2 SVGIG (reference sequence). The chain's CDR3 is CACLIVSGELFF. The CDR3, as DNA: TGTGCCTGCCTGATCGTAAGCGGGGAACTGTTTTTT.

This sequence joins TRBV7-9 and TRBJ2-7, with a possible D match to TRBD2 (5 bases). Trimming cost V 5 bases and J 4 bases, with 15 bases left between them. CDR1 is SEHNR, CDR2 FQNEAQ, per germline (reference sequence). The CDR3 covers 14 residues. The CDR3 nucleotides read TGTGCCAGCAGCGCCCCCGGGGAAGGGTACGAGCAGTACTTC. This sequence encodes CASSAPGEGYEQYF.